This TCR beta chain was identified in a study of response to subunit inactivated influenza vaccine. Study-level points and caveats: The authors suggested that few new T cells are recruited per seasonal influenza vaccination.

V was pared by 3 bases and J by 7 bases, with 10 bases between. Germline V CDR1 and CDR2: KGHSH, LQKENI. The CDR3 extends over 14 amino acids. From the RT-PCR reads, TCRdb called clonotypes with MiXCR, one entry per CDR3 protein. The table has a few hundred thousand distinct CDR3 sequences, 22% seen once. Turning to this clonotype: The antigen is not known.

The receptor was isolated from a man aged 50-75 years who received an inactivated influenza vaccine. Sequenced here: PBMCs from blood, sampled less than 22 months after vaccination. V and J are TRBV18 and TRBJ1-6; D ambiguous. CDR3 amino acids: CASSPDGKNSPLHF. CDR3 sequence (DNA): TGTGCCAGCTCACCGGATGGCAAAAATTCACCCCTCCACTTT.